This T cell receptor (beta chain) was identified during a study of regulatory T cells in long-lasting Graves disease. A word on this clonotype: The antigen remains undetermined.

Notes on the study in general: Graves' patients with persistent disease showed TCR diversity lower than patients newly diagnosed. Clonotypes that were public and shared totalled about 2,500 in persistent patients versus roughly 1,000 in new patients.

Construction of the TCR beta libraries employed iRepertoire HTBI primers in conjunction with Arm-PCR of CDR3 regions. Authors' methods: Gene usage covered some 60 TRBV and 13 to 15 TRBJ segments. TCRdb called the multiplex PCR reads again in MiXCR, with one record for every CDR3 protein. TCRdb's processing, not the authors', yielded these V and J calls. The data show 700,000 or so distinct CDR3 sequences, 30% seen once. Described time point: persistent/refractory GD, antithyroid drugs over 5 years with positive TRAb. With RNA extracted from PBMCs as input, the TCR library was made. Patients hailed from an endocrinology department in Xi'an, China. The CDR3 is made up of 17 amino acids. The germline CDR1 and CDR2 sequences are GTSNPN and SVGIG (reference sequence). V was trimmed by 3 bases and J by 0 bases, leaving 20 bases between them.

The source material was peripheral blood mononuclear cells (PBMCs), sampled when the disease was refractory, from a patient treated with antithyroid drugs. The chain combines TRBV30 with TRBJ1-1; D is undetermined. The receptor comes from a female donor with Graves disease. The DNA for the CDR3 is TGTGCCTGGAGGGAATTGGAGAGTAAAGAAATGAACACTGAAGCTTTCTTT. It translates to CAWRELESKEMNTEAFF.